This T cell receptor beta chain was obtained from a study of cytomegalovirus exposure and HLA in healthy donors. Study overall: Clustering assigned about 79% of the roughly 370 genotyped donors to the Caucasian-associated ancestry cluster.

With 60 Vbeta and 13 Jbeta primers, the PCR was carried out. Here immunoSEQ multiplex PCR was the method, and the copy in TCRdb shows in-frame clones only, minus some. The table includes roughly 150,000 clones, around 77% detected once. The CDR3 consists of 14 residues. Germline lookup yields CDR1 SQVTM and CDR2 ANQGSEA. The J segment lost 4 bases and the V segment lost 6 bases, leaving 8 bases of the junction unmatched. Findings and limits, study-wide: Most of the CMV-associated TCR beta chains (in a later analysis) appeared to be HLA-restricted.

The sample holds a few counts of this clone. Its antigen is not known. The J gene is TRBJ2-7, the V gene TRBV29-1; 11 nucleotides match TRBD1. This receptor was taken from a man between 25 and 39 years old in good health and CMV-seronegative. The sample taken for sequencing was PBMCs. Here the CDR3 DNA reads TGCAGCGTGGAGGGGGGACAGGGGGGATACGAGCAGTACTTC. Translation: CSVEGGQGGYEQYF.